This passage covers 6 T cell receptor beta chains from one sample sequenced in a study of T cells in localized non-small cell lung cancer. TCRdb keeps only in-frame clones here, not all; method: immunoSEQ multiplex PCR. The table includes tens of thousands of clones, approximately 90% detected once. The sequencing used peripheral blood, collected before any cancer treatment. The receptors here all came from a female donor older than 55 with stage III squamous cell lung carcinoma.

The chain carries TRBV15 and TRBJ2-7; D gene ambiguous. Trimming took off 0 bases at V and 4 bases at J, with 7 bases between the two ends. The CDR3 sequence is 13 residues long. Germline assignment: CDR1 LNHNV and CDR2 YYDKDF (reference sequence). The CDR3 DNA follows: TGTGCCACCAGCAGAGATTTGGGGTACGAGCAGTACTTC. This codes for CATSRDLGYEQYF.

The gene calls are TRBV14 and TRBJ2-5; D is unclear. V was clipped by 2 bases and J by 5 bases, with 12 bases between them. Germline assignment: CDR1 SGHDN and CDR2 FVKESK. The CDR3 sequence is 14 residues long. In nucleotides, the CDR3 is TGTGCCAGCAGCCAACTAAGGGATCCGGAGACCCAGTACTTC. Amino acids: CASSQLRDPETQYF.

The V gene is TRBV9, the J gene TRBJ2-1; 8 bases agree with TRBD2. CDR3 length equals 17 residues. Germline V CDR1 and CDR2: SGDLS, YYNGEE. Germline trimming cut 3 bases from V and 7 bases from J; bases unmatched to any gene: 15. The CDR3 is CASSAAGTRGNLNEQFF. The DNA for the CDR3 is TGTGCCAGCAGCGCCGCCGGGACTAGGGGTAACCTAAATGAGCAGTTCTTC.

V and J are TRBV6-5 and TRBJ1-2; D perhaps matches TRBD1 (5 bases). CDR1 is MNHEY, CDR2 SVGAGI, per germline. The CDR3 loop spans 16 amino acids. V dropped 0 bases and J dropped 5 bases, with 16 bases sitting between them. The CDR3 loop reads CASSYSSVQGGYGYTF. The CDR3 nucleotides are TGTGCCAGCAGTTACTCGAGTGTCCAGGGAGGGTATGGCTACACCTTC.

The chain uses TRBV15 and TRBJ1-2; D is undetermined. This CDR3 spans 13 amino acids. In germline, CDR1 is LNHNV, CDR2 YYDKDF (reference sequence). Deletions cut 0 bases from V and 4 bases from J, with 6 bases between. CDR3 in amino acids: CATSRENGYGYTF. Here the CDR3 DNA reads TGTGCCACCAGCAGAGAGAACGGCTATGGCTACACCTTC. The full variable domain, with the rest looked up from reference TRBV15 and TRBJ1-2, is DAMVIQNPRYQVTQFGKPVTLSCSQTLNHNVMYWYQQKSSQAPKLLFHYYDKDFNNEADTPDNFQSRRPNTSFCFLDIRSPGLGDTAMYLCATSRENGYGYTFGSGTRLTVV.

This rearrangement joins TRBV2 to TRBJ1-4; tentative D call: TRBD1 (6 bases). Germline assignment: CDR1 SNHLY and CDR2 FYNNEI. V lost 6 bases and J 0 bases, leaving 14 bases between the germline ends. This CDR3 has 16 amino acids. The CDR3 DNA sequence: TGTGCCAGCAGCGAACAGGGACGGGCAACTAATGAAAAACTGTTTTTT. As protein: CASSEQGRATNEKLFF.